Listed below are T cell receptor beta chains from one sample, sequenced in a study of cytotoxic CD8 clonotypes in ibrutinib-treated CLL. Here immunoSEQ multiplex PCR was the method, and the copy in TCRdb shows in-frame clones only, minus some. The sample contains approximately 30,000 clones, 45% to 60% of which appear only once. Sequencing used PBMCs, obtained before ibrutinib treatment. Every receptor here comes from a human donor with chronic lymphocytic leukemia. CDR3s include the opening cysteine and the closing phenylalanine or tryptophan. The order of the fields is clone size, D gene, V gene, J gene, CDR3 protein, CDR3 DNA. The D gene is left open where the match is weak. Some rows mark clone size as missing; the rest say once, few, many or name a class of expanded clone.

clone_size: NA; d_call: NA; v_call: TRBV5-6; j_call: TRBJ1-4; cdr3_aa: CASSWGRRGAKLFF; cdr3_nt: TGTGCCAGCAGCTGGGGGAGGAGGGGTGCAAAACTGTTTTTT
clone_size: few; d_call: TRBD2; v_call: TRBV6-6; j_call: TRBJ2-7; cdr3_aa: CASSSAGLAGFYEQYF; cdr3_nt: TGTGCCAGCAGTTCTGCGGGACTAGCGGGGTTCTACGAGCAGTACTTC
clone_size: NA; d_call: TRBD1; v_call: TRBV10-3; j_call: TRBJ2-1; cdr3_aa: CASRTGLDNEQFF; cdr3_nt: TGTGCCAGCCGGACAGGGTTGGACAATGAGCAGTTCTTC
clone_size: few; d_call: NA; v_call: TRBV10-1; j_call: TRBJ2-7; cdr3_aa: CASSPGLGIYEQYF; cdr3_nt: TGCGCCAGCAGTCCCGGGCTAGGGATCTACGAGCAGTACTTC
clone_size: few; d_call: NA; v_call: TRBV29-1; j_call: TRBJ1-2; cdr3_aa: CSVYVDSYYGYTF; cdr3_nt: TGCAGCGTTTATGTAGACAGCTACTATGGCTACACCTTC
clone_size: NA; d_call: NA; v_call: TRBV9; j_call: TRBJ1-1; cdr3_aa: CASNAGDPATEAFF; cdr3_nt: TGTGCCAGCAACGCAGGCGACCCCGCCACTGAAGCTTTCTTT
clone_size: NA; d_call: NA; v_call: TRBV19; j_call: TRBJ1-5; cdr3_aa: CASTGENQPQHF; cdr3_nt: TGTGCCAGTACAGGGGAGAATCAGCCCCAGCATTTT
clone_size: NA; d_call: NA; v_call: TRBV6-5; j_call: TRBJ2-7; cdr3_aa: CASSSQEGEQYF; cdr3_nt: TGTGCCAGCAGTTCCCAAGAGGGGGAGCAGTACTTC
clone_size: NA; d_call: NA; v_call: TRBV5-1; j_call: TRBJ1-1; cdr3_aa: CASSPGAGNTEAFF; cdr3_nt: TGCGCCAGCAGCCCCGGAGCCGGAAACACTGAAGCTTTCTTT
clone_size: NA; d_call: NA; v_call: TRBV5-4; j_call: TRBJ2-1; cdr3_aa: CASSLEPLYDNEQFF; cdr3_nt: TGTGCCAGCAGCTTGGAACCGTTGTACGACAATGAGCAGTTCTTC
clone_size: NA; d_call: NA; v_call: TRBV5-6; j_call: TRBJ2-5; cdr3_aa: CASSGHTQYF; cdr3_nt: TGTGCCAGCAGCGGTCATACCCAGTACTTC
clone_size: NA; d_call: NA; v_call: TRBV27; j_call: TRBJ2-3; cdr3_aa: CASVGFGTDTQYF; cdr3_nt: TGTGCCAGCGTAGGTTTCGGCACAGATACGCAGTATTTT
clone_size: NA; d_call: NA; v_call: TRBV16; j_call: TRBJ2-7; cdr3_aa: CASSRFRDSYEQYF; cdr3_nt: TGTGCCAGCAGCCGGTTCAGGGACTCCTACGAGCAGTACTTC
clone_size: NA; d_call: NA; v_call: TRBV6-5; j_call: TRBJ1-1; cdr3_aa: CASTYGEWGTEAFF; cdr3_nt: TGTGCCAGCACTTACGGGGAATGGGGCACTGAAGCTTTCTTT
clone_size: NA; d_call: NA; v_call: TRBV29-1; j_call: TRBJ2-7; cdr3_aa: CSIENNQSYEQYF; cdr3_nt: TGCAGCATTGAAAATAATCAATCCTACGAGCAGTACTTC
clone_size: once; d_call: NA; v_call: TRBV4-1; j_call: TRBJ2-4; cdr3_aa: CASSQDNQGENIQYF; cdr3_nt: TGCGCCAGCAGCCAAGATAACCAGGGAGAAAACATTCAGTACTTC
clone_size: NA; d_call: NA; v_call: TRBV7-9; j_call: TRBJ2-5; cdr3_aa: CASSFGQPTQYF; cdr3_nt: TGTGCCAGCAGCTTCGGACAGCCGACCCAGTACTTC
clone_size: few; d_call: NA; v_call: TRBV5-1; j_call: TRBJ1-1; cdr3_aa: CASSLAVNTEAFF; cdr3_nt: TGCGCCAGCAGCTTGGCGGTGAACACTGAAGCTTTCTTT
clone_size: few; d_call: NA; v_call: TRBV29-1; j_call: TRBJ2-7; cdr3_aa: CSVKVTKGYEQYF; cdr3_nt: TGCAGCGTCAAGGTGACTAAGGGTTACGAGCAGTACTTC
clone_size: few; d_call: NA; v_call: TRBV10-3; j_call: TRBJ2-7; cdr3_aa: CAISEAGYNEQYF; cdr3_nt: TGTGCCATCAGTGAGGCAGGGTATAACGAGCAGTACTTC
clone_size: NA; d_call: NA; v_call: TRBV9; j_call: TRBJ2-1; cdr3_aa: CASSFLGGQQFF; cdr3_nt: TGTGCCAGCAGCTTCCTGGGGGGACAGCAGTTCTTC
clone_size: few; d_call: NA; v_call: TRBV6-7; j_call: TRBJ2-3; cdr3_aa: CASSQRGAGGPSTDTQYF; cdr3_nt: TGTGCCAGCAGTCAACGGGGGGCAGGGGGGCCTAGCACAGATACGCAGTATTTT
clone_size: NA; d_call: NA; v_call: TRBV10-3; j_call: TRBJ1-2; cdr3_aa: CAISESRSPNYGYTF; cdr3_nt: TGTGCCATCAGTGAGTCGAGGTCTCCTAACTATGGCTACACCTTC
clone_size: NA; d_call: NA; v_call: TRBV4-3; j_call: TRBJ2-5; cdr3_aa: CASSQDRRGQETQYF; cdr3_nt: TGCGCCAGCAGCCAAGATAGGCGGGGCCAAGAGACCCAGTACTTC
clone_size: NA; d_call: NA; v_call: TRBV29-1; j_call: TRBJ1-2; cdr3_aa: CSVASNYGYTF; cdr3_nt: TGCAGCGTGGCCTCCAACTATGGCTACACCTTC
clone_size: NA; d_call: TRBD1; v_call: TRBV5-1; j_call: TRBJ1-1; cdr3_aa: CASSLFSGQGNTEAFF; cdr3_nt: TGCGCCAGCAGCTTGTTCTCCGGACAGGGTAACACTGAAGCTTTCTTT
clone_size: few; d_call: NA; v_call: TRBV7-9; j_call: TRBJ1-1; cdr3_aa: CASRYPMPTQTDTEAFF; cdr3_nt: TGTGCCAGCAGGTATCCTATGCCGACGCAAACGGACACTGAAGCTTTCTTT
clone_size: NA; d_call: NA; v_call: TRBV5-4; j_call: TRBJ2-7; cdr3_aa: CASSAFGTEGQYF; cdr3_nt: TGTGCCAGCTCAGCTTTCGGCACAGAAGGGCAGTACTTC
clone_size: NA; d_call: NA; v_call: TRBV27; j_call: TRBJ2-2; cdr3_aa: CASSSGVTGELFF; cdr3_nt: TGTGCCAGCAGTTCGGGAGTAACCGGGGAGCTGTTTTTT
clone_size: NA; d_call: TRBD2; v_call: TRBV28; j_call: TRBJ2-2; cdr3_aa: CASSLRGGAGELFF; cdr3_nt: TGTGCCAGCAGTTTACGGGGAGGGGCCGGGGAGCTGTTTTTT
clone_size: NA; d_call: TRBD1; v_call: TRBV6-6; j_call: TRBJ2-5; cdr3_aa: CASSYGQGEGLETQYF; cdr3_nt: TGTGCCAGCAGTTATGGACAGGGCGAAGGGTTAGAGACCCAGTACTTC
clone_size: NA; d_call: NA; v_call: TRBV9; j_call: TRBJ2-5; cdr3_aa: CASSAWGSTRETQYF; cdr3_nt: TGTGCCAGCAGCGCGTGGGGGTCCACCAGAGAGACCCAGTACTTC
clone_size: NA; d_call: TRBD1; v_call: TRBV7-9; j_call: TRBJ1-1; cdr3_aa: CASSPPGTGGTEAFF; cdr3_nt: TGTGCCAGCAGCCCTCCCGGGACAGGGGGCACTGAAGCTTTCTTT
clone_size: NA; d_call: NA; v_call: TRBV20-1; j_call: TRBJ2-5; cdr3_aa: CSARGLKTQYF; cdr3_nt: TGCAGTGCTAGAGGCTTGAAGACCCAGTACTTC
clone_size: NA; d_call: NA; v_call: TRBV18; j_call: TRBJ1-1; cdr3_aa: CASSPFEGTEAFF; cdr3_nt: TGTGCCAGCTCACCATTTGAGGGCACTGAAGCTTTCTTT
clone_size: NA; d_call: NA; v_call: TRBV6-1; j_call: TRBJ1-4; cdr3_aa: CASSEWGQGEKLFF; cdr3_nt: TGTGCCAGCAGTGAATGGGGGCAGGGGGAAAAACTGTTTTTT
clone_size: NA; d_call: NA; v_call: TRBV12-2; j_call: TRBJ2-7; cdr3_aa: CASRLGAGLDSYEQYF; cdr3_nt: TGTGCAAGTCGCTTAGGAGCGGGTTTGGACTCCTACGAGCAGTACTTC
clone_size: NA; d_call: TRBD2; v_call: TRBV5-1; j_call: TRBJ2-7; cdr3_aa: CASSLAASGRFYEQYF; cdr3_nt: TGCGCCAGCAGCTTGGCCGCGAGCGGGAGGTTTTACGAGCAGTACTTC
clone_size: NA; d_call: NA; v_call: TRBV5-1; j_call: TRBJ2-5; cdr3_aa: CASSLAVGSETQYF; cdr3_nt: TGCGCCAGCAGCTTGGCCGTCGGCTCGGAGACCCAGTACTTC
clone_size: NA; d_call: TRBD1; v_call: TRBV19; j_call: TRBJ1-1; cdr3_aa: CASSIGTGSGTEAFF; cdr3_nt: TGTGCCAGTAGTATAGGGACAGGCTCGGGCACTGAAGCTTTCTTT
clone_size: few; d_call: TRBD1; v_call: TRBV9; j_call: TRBJ1-3; cdr3_aa: CASSAWDSSGNTIYF; cdr3_nt: TGTGCCAGCAGCGCCTGGGACAGCTCTGGAAACACCATATATTTT
clone_size: medium-sized; d_call: NA; v_call: TRBV19; j_call: TRBJ1-2; cdr3_aa: CASSRLAYGYTF; cdr3_nt: TGTGCCAGTAGTAGATTGGCCTATGGCTACACCTTC
clone_size: NA; d_call: TRBD2; v_call: TRBV11-2; j_call: TRBJ2-7; cdr3_aa: CASSLTSGSSYEQYF; cdr3_nt: TGTGCCAGCAGTCTGACTAGCGGGAGCTCCTACGAGCAGTACTTC
clone_size: NA; d_call: TRBD2; v_call: TRBV9; j_call: TRBJ2-1; cdr3_aa: CASSVLAGVDEQFF; cdr3_nt: TGTGCCAGCAGCGTCCTAGCGGGAGTGGATGAGCAGTTCTTC
clone_size: NA; d_call: TRBD2; v_call: TRBV28; j_call: TRBJ2-1; cdr3_aa: CASRFTLAGRSYNEQFF; cdr3_nt: TGTGCCAGCAGGTTTACATTAGCGGGCCGCTCCTACAATGAGCAGTTCTTC
clone_size: NA; d_call: NA; v_call: TRBV7-2; j_call: TRBJ2-5; cdr3_aa: CASSPKATGETQYF; cdr3_nt: TGTGCCAGCAGCCCCAAGGCCACAGGCGAGACCCAGTACTTC
clone_size: NA; d_call: TRBD1; v_call: TRBV11-3; j_call: TRBJ2-2; cdr3_aa: CASSLGGRGSDTGELFF; cdr3_nt: TGTGCCAGCAGCTTAGGAGGCAGGGGGAGTGACACCGGGGAGCTGTTTTTT
clone_size: NA; d_call: NA; v_call: TRBV18; j_call: TRBJ2-7; cdr3_aa: CASSPPGVSSEQYF; cdr3_nt: TGTGCCAGCTCACCTCCGGGGGTTAGCTCCGAGCAGTACTTC
clone_size: NA; d_call: NA; v_call: TRBV7-2; j_call: TRBJ1-6; cdr3_aa: CASSLAVRNNSPLHF; cdr3_nt: TGTGCCAGCAGCTTAGCGGTACGGAATAATTCACCCCTCCACTTT
clone_size: NA; d_call: NA; v_call: TRBV29-1; j_call: TRBJ2-3; cdr3_aa: CSALGGGAFTDTQYF; cdr3_nt: TGCAGCGCCCTTGGGGGGGGCGCATTCACAGATACGCAGTATTTT
clone_size: NA; d_call: TRBD1; v_call: TRBV6-5; j_call: TRBJ2-7; cdr3_aa: CASRNRGREQYF; cdr3_nt: TGTGCCAGCAGAAACAGGGGCCGCGAGCAGTACTTC
clone_size: medium-sized; d_call: NA; v_call: TRBV7-9; j_call: TRBJ2-5; cdr3_aa: CASSIRGGGLQETQYF; cdr3_nt: TGTGCCAGCAGCATTAGGGGCGGAGGCCTCCAAGAGACCCAGTACTTC
clone_size: NA; d_call: NA; v_call: TRBV7-2; j_call: TRBJ1-2; cdr3_aa: CASSLDHTSHYGYTF; cdr3_nt: TGTGCCAGCAGCTTAGACCACACGAGTCACTATGGCTACACCTTC
clone_size: few; d_call: TRBD1; v_call: TRBV29-1; j_call: TRBJ2-7; cdr3_aa: CSVETGAYEQYF; cdr3_nt: TGCAGCGTTGAGACAGGGGCCTACGAGCAGTACTTC
clone_size: NA; d_call: TRBD2; v_call: TRBV6-1; j_call: TRBJ2-3; cdr3_aa: CASSEPDPGLAPSSMTDTQYF; cdr3_nt: TGTGCCAGCAGTGAACCCGATCCTGGACTAGCGCCCTCTTCCATGACAGATACGCAGTATTTT
clone_size: NA; d_call: NA; v_call: TRBV18; j_call: TRBJ2-1; cdr3_aa: CASSRAGTVYNEQFF; cdr3_nt: TGTGCCAGCTCACGAGCCGGGACGGTGTACAATGAGCAGTTCTTC
clone_size: NA; d_call: TRBD2; v_call: TRBV27; j_call: TRBJ2-5; cdr3_aa: CASSLTSGRAEPQYF; cdr3_nt: TGTGCCAGCAGTCTCACTAGCGGGAGGGCCGAGCCCCAGTACTTC
clone_size: few; d_call: NA; v_call: TRBV7-2; j_call: TRBJ1-5; cdr3_aa: CASSPGTRGNQPQHF; cdr3_nt: TGTGCCAGCAGCCCCGGGACGAGGGGGAATCAGCCCCAGCATTTT
clone_size: NA; d_call: NA; v_call: TRBV18; j_call: TRBJ2-7; cdr3_aa: CASSPQGGVSGEQYF; cdr3_nt: TGTGCCAGCTCACCACAAGGAGGAGTTTCCGGCGAGCAGTACTTC